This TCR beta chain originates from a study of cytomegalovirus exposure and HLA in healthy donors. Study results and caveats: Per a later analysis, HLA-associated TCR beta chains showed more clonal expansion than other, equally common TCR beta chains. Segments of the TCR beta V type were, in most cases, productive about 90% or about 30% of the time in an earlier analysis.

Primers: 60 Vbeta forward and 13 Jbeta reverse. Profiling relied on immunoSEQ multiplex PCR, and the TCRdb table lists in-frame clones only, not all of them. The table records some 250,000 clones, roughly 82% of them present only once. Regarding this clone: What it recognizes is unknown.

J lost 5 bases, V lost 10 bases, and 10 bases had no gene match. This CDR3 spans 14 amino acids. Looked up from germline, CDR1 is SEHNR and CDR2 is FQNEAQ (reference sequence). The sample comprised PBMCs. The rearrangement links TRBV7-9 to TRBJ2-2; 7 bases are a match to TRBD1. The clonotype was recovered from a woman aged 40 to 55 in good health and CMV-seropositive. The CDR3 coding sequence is TGTGCCATCTCACAGGACAGGCGGACCGGGGAGCTGTTTTTT. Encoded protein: CAISQDRRTGELFF.